The rows below give T cell receptor beta chains drawn from one sample of a study of beta chain features in type 1 diabetes. The protocol was immunoSEQ multiplex PCR, while the TCRdb copy is restricted to in-frame clones and leaves out a portion. The repertoire holds around 340,000 clones, with under 8.5% as singletons. The source material was central memory CD4+ T cells from blood. All receptors come from a young woman in good health. Each CDR3 is given with its conserved first and last residue. Each record gives: D gene, V gene, clone size, J gene, CDR3 protein, CDR3 DNA. A D gene is named only where the DNA matches it firmly. Clone size is stated in some rows and not others, as once, few, many or a class when expanded.

.	TRBV19	.	TRBJ2-1	CASSIAGWNEQFF	TGTGCCAGTAGTATAGCTGGGTGGAATGAGCAGTTCTTC
.	TRBV18	.	TRBJ2-3	CASSPTATTDTQYF	TGTGCCAGCTCACCGACAGCTACCACAGATACGCAGTATTTT
.	TRBV2	.	TRBJ2-2	CASNTDRNTGELFF	TGTGCCAGCAACACGGACAGAAACACCGGGGAGCTGTTTTTT
TRBD1	TRBV28	.	TRBJ1-4	CASAVAGTANEKLFF	TGTGCCAGCGCCGTCGCCGGGACAGCTAATGAAAAACTGTTTTTT
TRBD2	TRBV9	few	TRBJ2-3	CASSVLADTDTQYF	TGTGCCAGCAGCGTACTAGCGGACACAGATACGCAGTATTTT
.	TRBV19	many	TRBJ2-2	CASSRQSPNTGELFF	TGTGCCAGTAGCAGACAGTCCCCTAACACCGGGGAGCTGTTTTTT
.	TRBV15	.	TRBJ1-1	CATSRRLIPEAFF	TGTGCCACCAGCAGACGGCTGATCCCTGAAGCTTTCTTT
.	TRBV7-9	few	TRBJ2-3	CASSLRQATDTQYF	TGTGCCAGCAGCTTGCGACAGGCAACAGATACGCAGTATTTT
TRBD2	TRBV28	few	TRBJ2-1	CASSLSERGANEQFF	TGTGCCAGCAGTTTGTCGGAGCGGGGGGCCAATGAGCAGTTCTTC
TRBD1	TRBV28	few	TRBJ1-2	CASSLGQGGGYTF	TGTGCCAGCAGTCTCGGACAGGGCGGTGGCTACACCTTC
TRBD1	TRBV18	.	TRBJ2-1	CASSPRTGGVGSYNEQFF	TGTGCCAGCTCACCCCGGACAGGGGGGGTCGGCTCCTACAATGAGCAGTTCTTC
.	TRBV7-9	.	TRBJ2-1	CASSLEINEQFF	TGTGCCAGCAGCTTAGAAATTAATGAGCAGTTCTTC
.	TRBV7-2	many	TRBJ1-1	CASSPTHRMGSEAFF	TGTGCCAGCAGCCCAACCCACAGGATGGGGTCTGAAGCTTTCTTT